A single sample gave rise to the 17 T cell receptor beta chains below, sequenced in a study of T-cell memory formation after mild COVID-19. One entry per CDR3 protein, called by TCRdb with MiXCR from the 5' RACE reads. In the table there are approximately 300,000 distinct CDR3 sequences, just under 20% of which are singletons. Sequences were obtained from PBMCs or a T cell subset sorted from them (not recorded which). The receptors originated from a man younger than 35 who had mild COVID-19 (a few samples of this study predate the infection). Cell type and time point are not known.

The J gene is TRBJ2-2, the V gene TRBV5-1; D gene unclear. The V gene's germline CDR1 is SGHRS and CDR2 YFSETQ. The CDR3 sequence is 15 residues long. V lost 4 bases and J lost 4, with 14 bases in between. CDR3 sequence reads: CASSVAPLGTGELFF. The CDR3 DNA sequence: TGCGCCAGCAGCGTCGCTCCCCTCGGCACCGGGGAGCTGTTTTTT.

The V gene is TRBV7-2, the J gene TRBJ1-5; 8 bases align to TRBD1. CDR1 SGHTA and CDR2 FQGNSA come from the germline V gene. Germline trimming cut 4 bases from V and 3 bases from J; bases unmatched to any gene: 5. The CDR3 spans 15 residues. CDR3 amino acids: CASSSLTGANQPQHF. The CDR3 DNA sequence: TGTGCCAGCAGCTCATTGACAGGGGCCAATCAGCCCCAGCATTTT.

This clonotype has just a few counts. The V and J genes are TRBV11-1 and TRBJ2-1; TRBD2 agrees at 7 bases. This CDR3 has 18 amino acids. Germline lookup yields CDR1 SGHAT and CDR2 FQDESV (reference sequence). Unmatched junction bases numbered 14, after V lost 5 bases and J lost 1 base. CDR3 bases: TGTGCCAGCAGCGGAATGGGATTGGGGGGGGAATCCTACAATGAGCAGTTCTTC. It yields the protein CASSGMGLGGESYNEQFF.

This clonotype was seen only a few times. The chain employs TRBV20-1 and TRBJ1-1; TRBD1 matches 7 bases. The ends lost 1 base at V and 1 base at J; junction bases unmatched: 3. The CDR3 spans 14 residues. Germline assignment: CDR1 DFQATT and CDR2 SNEGSKA (reference sequence). The CDR3 DNA reads TGCAGTGCTAGAGCGGGACAGCCGAACACTGAAGCTTTCTTT. Protein product: CSARAGQPNTEAFF.

This chain joins TRBV24-1 and TRBJ2-4, with no clear D. The CDR3 length is 15 residues. V shed 7 bases and J shed 0 bases, with 12 bases lying between them. Germline V gives CDR1 KGHDR, CDR2 SFDVKD. As DNA, the CDR3 is TGTGCCACCAGGGAGCCCCTGACAGCCAAAAACATTCAGTACTTC. The encoded protein is CATREPLTAKNIQYF.

There are a few counts of this clonotype. The J gene is TRBJ2-2, the V gene TRBV9; no reliable D call. This CDR3 is built from 13 residues. The V gene lost 0 bases and the J gene lost 4 bases, with 4 bases spanning the gap. Germline values: CDR1 SGDLS, CDR2 YYNGEE. CDR3 DNA: TGTGCCAGCAGCGTAGCAACCACCGGGGAGCTGTTTTTT. Amino acid sequence: CASSVATTGELFF.

This sequence joins TRBV14 and TRBJ2-5; D may be TRBD1 or TRBD2 (5 bases each). Trimming removed 3 bases from V and 4 bases from J, with 15 bases in between. The germline CDR1 and CDR2 sequences are SGHDN and FVKESK. This CDR3 is built from 15 residues. The CDR3 DNA is TGTGCCAGCAGCCATTTTCGAGGGGCCTCAGAGACCCAGTACTTC. The encoded protein is CASSHFRGASETQYF.

The chain carries TRBV7-2 and TRBJ2-5; TRBD2 agrees at 7 bases. Germline V gives CDR1 SGHTA, CDR2 FQGNSA. With 4 bases clipped from V and 2 bases from J, the junction kept 13 bases outside the gene matches. This CDR3 region has 17 residues. The CDR3 coding sequence is TGTGCCAGCAGCTCCCTGGGCCCCCTAGCGGTGCAAGAGACCCAGTACTTC. It codes for CASSSLGPLAVQETQYF.

The V call is TRBV20-1, the J call TRBJ2-3; D uncertain. This CDR3 region has 13 residues. Germline loops: CDR1 DFQATT, CDR2 SNEGSKA (reference sequence). Trimming removed 1 base from V and 10 bases from J, with 15 bases in between. CDR3 sequence (DNA): TGCAGTGCTAGAGGGAACTCGGAGTCGGCGCAGTATTTT. Its protein is CSARGNSESAQYF.

V gene TRBV6-2 or TRBV6-3 combines with J gene TRBJ1-1; D remains unclear. V was pared by 7 bases and J by 4 bases, with 16 bases between. CDR3 size: 14 residues. Germline assignment: CDR1 MNHEY and CDR2 SVGEGT. CDR3 loop: CASMDGTVGTEAFF. CDR3 nucleotides: TGTGCCAGCATGGACGGTACCGTGGGCACTGAAGCTTTCTTT.

This clonotype was picked up a small number of times. This chain joins TRBV6-5 and TRBJ2-4; 7 bases align to TRBD1. The CDR3 loop spans 12 amino acids. CDR1 is MNHEY, CDR2 SVGAGI, per germline. V shed 5 bases and J 8 bases; nucleotides not matched to a gene: 3. The DNA for the CDR3 is TGTGCCAGCAGTGACGACAGGGACATTCAGTACTTC. This sequence encodes CASSDDRDIQYF.

This clonotype was recorded a few times. The rearrangement joins TRBV6-1 to TRBJ2-5; 8 nucleotides line up with TRBD2. Germline V lookup: CDR1 MNHNS, CDR2 SASEGT. The CDR3 is made up of 15 amino acids. Trimming removed 7 bases from V and 2 bases from J; junction bases left unmatched: 9. Here the CDR3 DNA reads TGTGCCAGCACCTACCTTAGCGGGGAACAAGAGACCCAGTACTTC. The encoded protein is CASTYLSGEQETQYF.

This clonotype was counted once. This chain connects TRBV7-6 to TRBJ1-5; D is ambiguous. V was cut by 3 bases and J by 2 bases, with 11 bases left in between. The CDR3 has 15 amino acids. Per germline, CDR1 SGHVS and CDR2 FNYEAQ. The CDR3 nucleotides are TGTGCCAGCAGCTTGAGCGGAATGGGCAATCAGCCCCAGCATTTT. Its protein product is CASSLSGMGNQPQHF.

This clonotype has more than one count but fewer than ten. The rearrangement uses TRBV12-3 or TRBV12-4 and TRBJ1-5; unclear D gene. V lost 5 bases, J lost 7 bases, and 9 bases lay in between. The CDR3 runs 12 residues. This CDR3 is CASSSGEQPQHF. The CDR3 DNA sequence: TGTGCCAGCAGTAGTGGTGAGCAGCCCCAGCATTTT.

This clonotype was seen more than once but under ten times. This rearrangement joins TRBV10-3 to TRBJ2-7; D might be TRBD2 (7 bases). CDR1 is ENHRY and CDR2 is SYGVKD in the germline V gene. The V end was cut by 8 bases, the J end by 6 bases, with 17 bases between. There are 13 residues in the CDR3. The DNA for the CDR3 is TGTGCCATCTATGTACGGGGGGCGGGCGAGCAGTACGTC. Its translation is CAIYVRGAGEQYV.

Many counts were recorded for this clonotype. The chain combines TRBV5-1 with TRBJ2-2; a possible D gene is TRBD2 (6 bases). The ends were cut back, 0 bases at V and 5 bases at J, with 14 bases in the middle. Germline V gene data show CDR1 as SGHRS and CDR2 as YFSETQ. The CDR3 is 16 residues long. The CDR3 DNA sequence: TGCGCCAGCAGCTTGGCGGCCTGGGGGGAAACCGGGGAGCTGTTTTTT. This sequence encodes CASSLAAWGETGELFF.

This clonotype has at least ten counts. The chain uses TRBV12-3 or TRBV12-4 and TRBJ2-2; unclear D gene. V lost 4 bases and J 4 bases, leaving 10 bases between the germline ends. The CDR3 runs 14 residues. DNA of the CDR3: TGTGCCAGCAGTTCCGGCACCGGCACCGGGGAGCTGTTTTTT. Translating it yields CASSSGTGTGELFF.